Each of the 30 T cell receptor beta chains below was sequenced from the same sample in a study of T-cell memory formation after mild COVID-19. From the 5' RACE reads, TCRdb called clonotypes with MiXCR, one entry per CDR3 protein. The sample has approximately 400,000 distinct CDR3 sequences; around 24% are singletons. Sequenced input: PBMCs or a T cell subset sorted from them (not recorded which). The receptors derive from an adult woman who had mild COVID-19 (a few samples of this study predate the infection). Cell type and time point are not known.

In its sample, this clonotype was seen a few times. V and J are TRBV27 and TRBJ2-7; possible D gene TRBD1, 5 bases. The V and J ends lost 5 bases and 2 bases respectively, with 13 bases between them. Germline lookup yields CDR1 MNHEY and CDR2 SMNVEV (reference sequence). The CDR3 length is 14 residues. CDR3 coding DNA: TGTGCCAGCAGTAATCAGGGCTCCACCTACGAGCAGTACTTC. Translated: CASSNQGSTYEQYF.

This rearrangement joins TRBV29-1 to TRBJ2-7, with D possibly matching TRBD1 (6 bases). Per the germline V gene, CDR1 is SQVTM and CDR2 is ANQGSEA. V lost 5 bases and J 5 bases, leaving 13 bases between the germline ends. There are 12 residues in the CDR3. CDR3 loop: CSVLRGAHEQYF. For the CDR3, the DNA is TGCAGCGTTCTCAGGGGTGCCCACGAGCAGTACTTC.

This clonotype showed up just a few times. The CDR3 coding sequence is TGCAGTGCTAGTGGTGGAGACGGGTCAGCAGATACGCAGTATTTT. This sequence encodes CSASGGDGSADTQYF. The chain links TRBV20-1 to TRBJ2-3, with D unresolved. This CDR3 is 15 amino acids long. Germline loops: CDR1 DFQATT, CDR2 SNEGSKA (reference sequence). The V end lost 3 bases, the J end lost 4 bases, and 17 bases lay between the germline ends.

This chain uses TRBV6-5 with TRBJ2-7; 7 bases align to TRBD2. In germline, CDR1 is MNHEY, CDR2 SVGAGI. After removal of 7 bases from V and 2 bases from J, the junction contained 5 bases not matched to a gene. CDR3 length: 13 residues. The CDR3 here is CASTSGVAYEQYF. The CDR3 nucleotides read TGTGCCAGCACCAGCGGGGTCGCCTACGAGCAGTACTTC.

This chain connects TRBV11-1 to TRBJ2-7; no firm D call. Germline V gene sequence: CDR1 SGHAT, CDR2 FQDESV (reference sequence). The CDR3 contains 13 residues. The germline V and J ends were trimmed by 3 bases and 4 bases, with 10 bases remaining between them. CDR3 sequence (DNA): TGTGCCAGCAGCTTCCACAGATATTACGAGCAGTACTTC. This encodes CASSFHRYYEQYF.

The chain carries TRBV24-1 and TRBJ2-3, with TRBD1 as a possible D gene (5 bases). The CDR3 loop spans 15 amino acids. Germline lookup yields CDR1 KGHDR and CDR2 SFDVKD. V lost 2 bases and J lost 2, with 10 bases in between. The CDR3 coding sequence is TGTGCCACCAGTGATTCCGGACATGCCACAGATACGCAGTATTTT. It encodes CATSDSGHATDTQYF.

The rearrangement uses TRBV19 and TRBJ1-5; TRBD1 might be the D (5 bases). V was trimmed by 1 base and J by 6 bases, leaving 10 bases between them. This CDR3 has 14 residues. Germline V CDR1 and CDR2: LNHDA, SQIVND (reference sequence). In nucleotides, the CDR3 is TGTGCCAGTAGTATAGTCGGCGGGGCTCAGCCCCAGCATTTT. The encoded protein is CASSIVGGAQPQHF.

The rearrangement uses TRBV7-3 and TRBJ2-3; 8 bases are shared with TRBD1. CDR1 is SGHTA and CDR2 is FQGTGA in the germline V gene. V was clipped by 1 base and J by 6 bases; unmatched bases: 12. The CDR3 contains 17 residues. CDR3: CASSLRLVQGASDTQYF. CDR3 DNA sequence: TGTGCCAGCAGCTTAAGGCTCGTGCAGGGGGCGTCGGATACGCAGTATTTT.

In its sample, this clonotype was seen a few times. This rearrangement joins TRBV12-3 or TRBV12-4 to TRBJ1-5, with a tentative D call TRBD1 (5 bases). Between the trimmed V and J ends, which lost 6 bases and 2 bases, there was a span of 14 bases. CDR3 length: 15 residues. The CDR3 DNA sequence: TGTGCCAGCAGCCAAACAGGTGGGGGCAATCAGCCCCAGCATTTT. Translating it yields CASSQTGGGNQPQHF.

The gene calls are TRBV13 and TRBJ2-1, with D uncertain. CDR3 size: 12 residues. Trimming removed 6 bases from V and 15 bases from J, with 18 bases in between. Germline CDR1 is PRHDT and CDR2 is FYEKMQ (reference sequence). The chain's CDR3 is CASSSDQSSRFF. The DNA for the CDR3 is TGTGCCAGCAGTTCCGATCAGTCGAGTCGGTTCTTC.

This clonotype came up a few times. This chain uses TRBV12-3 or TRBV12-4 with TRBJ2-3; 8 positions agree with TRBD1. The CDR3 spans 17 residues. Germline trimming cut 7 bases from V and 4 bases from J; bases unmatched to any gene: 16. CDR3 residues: CASNWAPGQGDPDTQYF. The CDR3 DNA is TGTGCCAGCAATTGGGCCCCCGGACAGGGAGACCCAGATACGCAGTATTTT.

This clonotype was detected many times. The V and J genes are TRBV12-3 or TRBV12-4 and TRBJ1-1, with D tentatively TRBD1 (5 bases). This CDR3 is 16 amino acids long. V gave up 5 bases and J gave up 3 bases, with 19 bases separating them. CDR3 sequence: CASSPIGKGRHTEAFF. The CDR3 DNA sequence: TGTGCCAGCAGTCCCATAGGGAAGGGGAGGCACACTGAAGCTTTCTTT.

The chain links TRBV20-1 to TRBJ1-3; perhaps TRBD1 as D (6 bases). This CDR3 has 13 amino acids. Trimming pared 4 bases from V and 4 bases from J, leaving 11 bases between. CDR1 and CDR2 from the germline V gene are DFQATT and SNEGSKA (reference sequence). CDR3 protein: CSANRVSGNTIYF. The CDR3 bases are TGCAGTGCTAACAGGGTCTCGGGAAACACCATATATTTT.

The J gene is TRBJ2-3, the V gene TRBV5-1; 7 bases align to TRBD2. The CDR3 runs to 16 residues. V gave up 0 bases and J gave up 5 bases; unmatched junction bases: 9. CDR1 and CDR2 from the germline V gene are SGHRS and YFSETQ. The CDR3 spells CASSLGASGTLDTQYF. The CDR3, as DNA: TGCGCCAGCAGCTTGGGAGCGAGCGGGACGCTAGATACGCAGTATTTT.

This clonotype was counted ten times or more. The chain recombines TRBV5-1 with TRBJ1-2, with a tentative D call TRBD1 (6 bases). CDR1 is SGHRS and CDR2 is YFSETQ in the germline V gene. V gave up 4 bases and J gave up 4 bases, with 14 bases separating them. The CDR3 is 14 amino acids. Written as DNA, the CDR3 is TGCGCCAGCAGCCTCGCAGGGGAGGTCTATGGCTACACCTTC. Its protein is CASSLAGEVYGYTF. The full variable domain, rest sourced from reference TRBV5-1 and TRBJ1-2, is KAGVTQTPRYLIKTRGQQVTLSCSPISGHRSVSWYQQTPGQGLQFLFEYFSETQRNKGNFPGRFSGRQFSNSRSEMNVSTLELGDSALYLCASSLAGEVYGYTFGSGTRLTVV.

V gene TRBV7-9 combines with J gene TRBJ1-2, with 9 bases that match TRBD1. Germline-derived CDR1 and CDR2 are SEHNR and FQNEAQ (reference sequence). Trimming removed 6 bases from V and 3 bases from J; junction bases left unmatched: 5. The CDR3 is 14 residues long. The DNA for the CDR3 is TGTGCCAGCAGGCCGGGACAGGGATACTATGGCTACACCTTC. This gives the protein CASRPGQGYYGYTF.

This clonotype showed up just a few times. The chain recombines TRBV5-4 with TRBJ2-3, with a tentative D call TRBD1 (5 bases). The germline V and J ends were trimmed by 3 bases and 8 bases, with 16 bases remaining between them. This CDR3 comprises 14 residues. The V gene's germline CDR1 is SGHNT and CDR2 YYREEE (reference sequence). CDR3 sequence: CASSSNGAKVTQYF. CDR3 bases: TGTGCCAGCAGCTCCAATGGGGCTAAGGTTACGCAGTATTTT.

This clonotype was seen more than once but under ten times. The CDR3 nucleotides are TGTGCCAGCAGTCTTCTCCAGGGTCAGCCCCAGCATTTT. Protein sequence: CASSLLQGQPQHF. The chain recombines TRBV12-3 or TRBV12-4 with TRBJ1-5; D is possibly TRBD1 (5 bases). The length of the CDR3 is 13 residues. V lost 5 bases and J 6 bases, leaving 11 bases between the germline ends.

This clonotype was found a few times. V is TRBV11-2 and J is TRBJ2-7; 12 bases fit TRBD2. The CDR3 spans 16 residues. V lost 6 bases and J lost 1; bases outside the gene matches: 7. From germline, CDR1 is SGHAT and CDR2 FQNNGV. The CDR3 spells CASRRSTSGGSYEQYF. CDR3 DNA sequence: TGTGCCAGCAGACGCTCGACTAGCGGGGGTTCCTACGAGCAGTACTTC.

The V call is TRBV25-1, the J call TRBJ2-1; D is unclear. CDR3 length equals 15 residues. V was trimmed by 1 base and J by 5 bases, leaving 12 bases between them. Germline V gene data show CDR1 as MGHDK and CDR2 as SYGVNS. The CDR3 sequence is CASSESVIIDNEQFF. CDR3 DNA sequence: TGTGCCAGCAGTGAATCGGTAATTATAGACAATGAGCAGTTCTTC.

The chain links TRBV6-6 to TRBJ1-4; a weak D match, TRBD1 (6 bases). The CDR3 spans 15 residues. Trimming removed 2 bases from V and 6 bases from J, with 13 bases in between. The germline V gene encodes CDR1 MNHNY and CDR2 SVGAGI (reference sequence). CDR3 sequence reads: CASSYQGKRDEKLFF. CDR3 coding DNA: TGTGCCAGCAGTTACCAGGGGAAGAGGGATGAAAAACTGTTTTTT.

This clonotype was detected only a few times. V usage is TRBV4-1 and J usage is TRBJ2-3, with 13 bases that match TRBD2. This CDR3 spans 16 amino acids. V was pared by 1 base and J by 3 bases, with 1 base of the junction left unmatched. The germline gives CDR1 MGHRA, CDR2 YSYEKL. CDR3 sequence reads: CASSQVTSGGTDTQYF. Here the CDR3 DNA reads TGCGCCAGCAGCCAAGTGACTAGCGGGGGGACAGATACGCAGTATTTT.

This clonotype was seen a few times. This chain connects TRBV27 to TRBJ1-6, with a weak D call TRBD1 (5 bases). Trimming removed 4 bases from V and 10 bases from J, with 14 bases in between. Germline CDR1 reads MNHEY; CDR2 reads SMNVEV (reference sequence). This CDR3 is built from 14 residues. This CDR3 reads CASSSRQPESPLHF. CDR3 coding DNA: TGTGCCAGCAGTTCTAGACAGCCAGAATCACCCCTCCACTTT.

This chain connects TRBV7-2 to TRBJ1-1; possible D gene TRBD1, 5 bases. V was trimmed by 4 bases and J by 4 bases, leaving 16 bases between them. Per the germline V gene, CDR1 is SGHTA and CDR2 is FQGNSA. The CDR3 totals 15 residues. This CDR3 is CASSSMQAGITEAFF. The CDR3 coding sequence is TGTGCCAGCAGCTCGATGCAGGCAGGGATCACTGAAGCTTTCTTT.

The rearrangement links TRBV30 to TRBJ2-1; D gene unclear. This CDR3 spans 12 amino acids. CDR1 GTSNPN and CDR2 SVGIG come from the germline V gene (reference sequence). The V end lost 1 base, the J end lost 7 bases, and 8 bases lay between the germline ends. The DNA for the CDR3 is TGTGCCTGGAGTGCCGGGCTTAATGAGCAGTTCTTC. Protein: CAWSAGLNEQFF.

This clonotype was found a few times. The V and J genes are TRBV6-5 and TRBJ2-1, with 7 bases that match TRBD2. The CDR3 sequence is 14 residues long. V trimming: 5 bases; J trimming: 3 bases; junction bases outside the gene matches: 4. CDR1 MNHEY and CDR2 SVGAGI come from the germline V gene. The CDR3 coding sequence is TGTGCCAGCAGTCCACTAGCGATCTACAATGAGCAGTTCTTC. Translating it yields CASSPLAIYNEQFF.

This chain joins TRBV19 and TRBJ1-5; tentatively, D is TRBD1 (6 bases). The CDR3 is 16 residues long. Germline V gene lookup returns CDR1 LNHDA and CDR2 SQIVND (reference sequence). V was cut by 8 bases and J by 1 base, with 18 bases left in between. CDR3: CASEWGMGASNQPQHF. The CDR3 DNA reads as TGTGCCAGTGAGTGGGGGATGGGGGCCAGCAATCAGCCCCAGCATTTT.

The CDR3 region is CASRRQGGNEKLFF. The CDR3 bases are TGTGCCAGCAGGAGACAGGGGGGTAATGAAAAACTGTTTTTT. The chain couples TRBV7-9 to TRBJ1-4; 9 bases match TRBD1. Unmatched junction bases numbered 3, after V lost 6 bases and J lost 4 bases. The V gene's germline CDR1 is SEHNR and CDR2 FQNEAQ (reference sequence). This CDR3 is built from 14 residues.

CDR3 sequence reads: CSARDIRGKMNTEAFF. In DNA, the CDR3 is TGCAGTGCTAGAGATATTAGGGGCAAGATGAACACTGAAGCTTTCTTT. This rearrangement joins TRBV20-1 to TRBJ1-1; possible D gene TRBD1, 5 bases. CDR1 and CDR2 (germline): DFQATT, SNEGSKA (reference sequence). Trimming took off 0 bases at V and 0 bases at J, with 14 bases between the two ends. CDR3 length: 16 residues.

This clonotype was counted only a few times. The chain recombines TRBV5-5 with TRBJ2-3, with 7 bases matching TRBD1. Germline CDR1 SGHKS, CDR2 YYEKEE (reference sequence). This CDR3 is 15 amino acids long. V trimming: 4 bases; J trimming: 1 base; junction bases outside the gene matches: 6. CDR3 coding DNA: TGTGCCAGCAGCACCGGACAGGCAGGCACAGATACGCAGTATTTT. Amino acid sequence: CASSTGQAGTDTQYF.